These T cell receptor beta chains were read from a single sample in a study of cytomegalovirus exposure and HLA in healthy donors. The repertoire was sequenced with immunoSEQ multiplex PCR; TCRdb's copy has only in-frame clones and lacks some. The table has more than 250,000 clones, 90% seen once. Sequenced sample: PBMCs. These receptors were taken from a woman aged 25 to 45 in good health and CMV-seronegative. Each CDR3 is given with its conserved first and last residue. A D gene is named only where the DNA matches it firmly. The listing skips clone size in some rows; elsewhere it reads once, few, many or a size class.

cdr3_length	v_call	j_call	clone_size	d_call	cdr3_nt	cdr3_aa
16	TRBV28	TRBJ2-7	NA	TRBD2	TGTGCCAGCAGTTTTTTCCTAGCGGGAGTGGGGTACGAGCAGTACTTC	CASSFFLAGVGYEQYF
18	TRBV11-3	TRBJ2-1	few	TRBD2	TGTGCCAGCAGCTTAGGGGGACTAGCCTATCAAGCGGGGAATGAGCAGTTCTTC	CASSLGGLAYQAGNEQFF
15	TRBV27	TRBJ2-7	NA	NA	TGTGCCAGCAGTTTCGGCCAGCCCTACTCCTACGAGCAGTACTTC	CASSFGQPYSYEQYF
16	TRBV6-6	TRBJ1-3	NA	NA	TGTGCCAGCAGTCAGGGTGTATCAGGGGCTGGAAACACCATATATTTT	CASSQGVSGAGNTIYF
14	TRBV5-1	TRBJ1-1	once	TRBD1	TGCGCCAGCAGCGGAAGGACAGGGAACACTGAAGCTTTCTTT	CASSGRTGNTEAFF
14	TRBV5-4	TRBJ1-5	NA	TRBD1	TGTGCCAGCAGCTACAGGGGTGACAATCAGCCCCAGCATTTT	CASSYRGDNQPQHF
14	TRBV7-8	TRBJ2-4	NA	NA	TGTGCCAGCAGCTCTAGCCGGGCCCCGAGCATTCAGTACTTC	CASSSSRAPSIQYF
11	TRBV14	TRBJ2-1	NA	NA	TGTGCCAGCAGCCAAGCGGCAGAGCAGTTCTTC	CASSQAAEQFF
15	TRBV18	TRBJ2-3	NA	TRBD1	TGTGCCAGCTCCCTTGGACAGGGGGTACAAGATACGCAGTATTTT	CASSLGQGVQDTQYF
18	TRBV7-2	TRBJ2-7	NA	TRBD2	TGTGCCAGCAGCTTACTGACGGGACTAGCGGGAGGAAGGAACGAGCAGTACTTC	CASSLLTGLAGGRNEQYF
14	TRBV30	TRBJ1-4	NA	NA	TGTGCCTGGAGGCCCCTGGCGTTGGGGGAAAAACTGTTTTTT	CAWRPLALGEKLFF
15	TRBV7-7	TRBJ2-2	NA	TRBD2	TGTGCCAGCAGCCCACTAGCGAGAAACACCGGGGAGCTGTTTTTT	CASSPLARNTGELFF
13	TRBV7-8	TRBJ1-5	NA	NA	TGTGCCAGCAGCTTAGGAGGGCTTCAGCCCCAGCATTTT	CASSLGGLQPQHF
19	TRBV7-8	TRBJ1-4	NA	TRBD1	TGTGCCAGCAGCTTAGGCTTGCGGGACTCAGGGGGGGGCCGAGAAAAACTGTTTTTT	CASSLGLRDSGGGREKLFF
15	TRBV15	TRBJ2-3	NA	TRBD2	TGTGCCACCAGCAGAGATCGGCGGGGGGTAGATACGCAGTATTTT	CATSRDRRGVDTQYF
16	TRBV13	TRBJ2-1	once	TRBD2	TGTGCCAGCAGCCTACTACTAGCGGGAGCCTCCAATGAGCAGTTCTTC	CASSLLLAGASNEQFF
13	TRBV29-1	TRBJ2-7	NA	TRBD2	TGCAGCGGCACTAGCGCCGACTCCTACGAGCAGTACTTC	CSGTSADSYEQYF